The sequence of this TCR beta chain was determined in a study of T cells in localized non-small cell lung cancer. There are 16 residues in the CDR3. V was cut by 10 bases and J by 1 base, with 22 bases left in between. Germline V gene lookup returns CDR1 ENHRY and CDR2 SYGVKD. This table comes from immunoSEQ multiplex PCR, and its TCRdb copy is limited to in-frame clones, with some not included. The table lists about 26,000 clones, more than 75% of them singletons. Sequencing used peripheral blood, obtained before any cancer treatment. The sequence derives from a woman aged 35-75 years with stage I lung adenocarcinoma. The chain is built from TRBV10-3 and TRBJ1-1, with D tentatively TRBD1 (5 bases). The CDR3 protein is CATNSDPTRENTEAFF. CDR3 bases: TGTGCCACGAATTCGGACCCGACCAGGGAGAACACTGAAGCTTTCTTT.